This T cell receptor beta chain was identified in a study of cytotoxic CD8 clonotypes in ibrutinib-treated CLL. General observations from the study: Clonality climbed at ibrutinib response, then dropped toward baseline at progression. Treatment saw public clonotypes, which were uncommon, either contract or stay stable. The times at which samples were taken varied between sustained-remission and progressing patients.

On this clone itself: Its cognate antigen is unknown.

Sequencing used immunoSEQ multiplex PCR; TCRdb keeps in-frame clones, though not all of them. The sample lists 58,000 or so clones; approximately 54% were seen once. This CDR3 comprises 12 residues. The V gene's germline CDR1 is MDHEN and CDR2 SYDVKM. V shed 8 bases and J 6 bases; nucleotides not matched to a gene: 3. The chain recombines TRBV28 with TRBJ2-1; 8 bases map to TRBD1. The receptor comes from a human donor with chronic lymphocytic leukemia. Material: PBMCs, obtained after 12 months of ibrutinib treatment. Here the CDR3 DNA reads TGTGCCAGCCTGACAGGGGTCAATGAGCAGTTCTTC. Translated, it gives CASLTGVNEQFF.